Each of the 19 T cell receptor beta chains below was sequenced from the same sample in a study of control samples from healthy donors and cancer patients. Clones were sequenced by immunoSEQ multiplex PCR, and TCRdb holds only the in-frame ones, with some missing. Of 99,000 or so clones detected, roughly 78% appear once; the ten largest clones hold approximately 2%. Material for sequencing was blood. Every receptor here comes from a man aged 60 to 75 in good health.

This chain links TRBV19 with TRBJ1-1, with 10 bases matching TRBD1. Trimming at V came to 4 bases and at J to 7 bases, leaving 3 bases not matched to a gene. Per germline, CDR1 LNHDA and CDR2 SQIVND (reference sequence). The CDR3 spans 13 residues. The CDR3 DNA follows: TGTGCCAGTAGTACGGGACAGGGGAGTGAAGCTTTCTTT. It yields the protein CASSTGQGSEAFF.

The rearrangement joins TRBV30 to TRBJ2-7; 11 nucleotides line up with TRBD2. V lost 3 bases, J lost 0 bases, and 1 base stayed unmatched. The germline CDR1 and CDR2 sequences are GTSNPN and SVGIG (reference sequence). The CDR3 consists of 14 residues. Here the CDR3 reads CAWRGLADSYEQYF. CDR3 in DNA: TGTGCCTGGAGGGGACTAGCGGACTCCTACGAGCAGTACTTC.

The chain recombines TRBV19 with TRBJ2-4, with 9 bases identical to TRBD1. V lost 6 bases, J lost 8 bases, and 5 bases stayed unmatched. Germline V gene sequence: CDR1 LNHDA, CDR2 SQIVND (reference sequence). This CDR3 is 13 amino acids long. This CDR3 is CASSLDRGDIQYF. The CDR3 nucleotides are TGTGCCAGTAGCCTGGACAGGGGAGACATTCAGTACTTC.

The chain uses TRBV5-1 and TRBJ1-2; the D is unclear. Germline CDR1 SGHRS, CDR2 YFSETQ. V dropped 2 bases and J dropped 2 bases, with 7 bases sitting between them. This CDR3 contains 13 residues. DNA of the CDR3: TGCGCCAGCAGCTTTGGGCAGAACTATGGCTACACCTTC. Translated, it gives CASSFGQNYGYTF. Using reference TRBV5-1 and TRBJ1-2 for the parts outside the CDR3, the full variable domain is KAGVTQTPRYLIKTRGQQVTLSCSPISGHRSVSWYQQTPGQGLQFLFEYFSETQRNKGNFPGRFSGRQFSNSRSEMNVSTLELGDSALYLCASSFGQNYGYTFGSGTRLTVV.

CDR3 amino acids: CASRTASGNTIYF. The CDR3, as DNA: TGTGCCAGCAGGACAGCCTCTGGAAACACCATATATTTT. This sequence joins TRBV6-5 and TRBJ1-3, with TRBD1 as a possible D gene (5 bases). CDR1 and CDR2 from the germline V gene are MNHEY and SVGAGI. The CDR3 consists of 13 residues. With 6 bases removed from V and 0 bases from J, the gap between germline ends came to 6 bases.

The chain combines TRBV3-1 (or the pseudogene TRBV3-2) with TRBJ2-7; D is perhaps TRBD2 (6 bases). Trimming took 3 bases from V and 2 from J, leaving 17 bases between them. The CDR3 runs 16 residues. Per germline, CDR1 LGHDT and CDR2 YNNKEL (reference sequence). The CDR3 region has the DNA TGTGCCAGCAGCCATCTTCCTGGGGACTCTCCCTACGAGCAGTACTTC. It translates to CASSHLPGDSPYEQYF.

This clone was counted only a few times. Other DNA variants within this sample encode the same CDR3. The CDR3, as DNA: TGTGCCAGCAGTTTGGGGGTAGCCACTGAAGCTTTCTTT. Encoded protein: CASSLGVATEAFF. V and J are TRBV27 and TRBJ1-1, with a weak D call TRBD1 (5 bases). The germline gives CDR1 MNHEY, CDR2 SMNVEV (reference sequence). CDR3 length: 13 residues. V was cut by 3 bases and J by 4 bases, with 9 bases left in between.

J is TRBJ2-1 and V is TRBV7-2, with D unclear. Germline CDR1 is SGHTA and CDR2 is FQGNSA. The CDR3 is 15 residues long. V was shortened by 0 bases and J by 4 bases, with 10 bases between the two germline ends. CDR3: CASSLAGWHYNEQFF. The CDR3 DNA reads TGTGCCAGCAGCTTAGCTGGTTGGCATTACAATGAGCAGTTCTTC.

The V call is TRBV27, the J call TRBJ2-3; tentative D call: TRBD2 (6 bases). Trimming took off 5 bases at V and 2 bases at J, with 20 bases between the two ends. The germline gives CDR1 MNHEY, CDR2 SMNVEV (reference sequence). The CDR3 is made up of 17 amino acids. In nucleotides, the CDR3 is TGTGCCAGCAGTACCCCCGGAGGAGGGGCCCTCACAGATACGCAGTATTTT. It is translated as CASSTPGGGALTDTQYF.

The chain links TRBV4-2 to TRBJ1-5, with D perhaps TRBD1 (6 bases). V lost 1 base and J lost 6, with 19 bases in between. Germline V gene lookup returns CDR1 LGHNA and CDR2 YNFKEQ. The length of the CDR3 is 17 residues. CDR3 in amino acids: CASSQVGGGQSPQPQHF. CDR3 sequence (DNA): TGTGCCAGCAGCCAAGTGGGGGGTGGACAGAGCCCTCAGCCCCAGCATTTT.

The chain joins TRBV6-5 to TRBJ2-1; maybe TRBD1 (7 bases). The CDR3 contains 14 residues. The germline V gene encodes CDR1 MNHEY and CDR2 SVGAGI. V lost 7 bases to trimming and J lost 8 bases, with 18 bases between them. CDR3 sequence reads: CASILTPGGHEQFF. CDR3 DNA sequence: TGTGCCAGCATCTTAACCCCAGGGGGGCATGAGCAGTTCTTC.

This clone showed up just a few times. The chain recombines TRBV2 with TRBJ2-7; D is unclear. The CDR3 has 14 residues. CDR1 is SNHLY and CDR2 is FYNNEI in the germline V gene. The V gene lost 0 bases and the J gene lost 5 bases, with 11 bases spanning the gap. The chain's CDR3 is CASSEAQSINEQYF. The CDR3, as DNA: TGTGCCAGCAGTGAAGCCCAGAGCATCAACGAGCAGTACTTC.

This chain connects TRBV4-2 to TRBJ2-7, with TRBD2 as a possible D gene (7 bases). Trimming pared 4 bases from V and 2 bases from J, leaving 15 bases between. Germline V gives CDR1 LGHNA, CDR2 YNFKEQ. This CDR3 contains 15 residues. The CDR3 bases are TGTGCCAGCAGCCCTCAAGGGGGAGGGACCTACGAGCAGTACTTC. Residues: CASSPQGGGTYEQYF.

The rearrangement joins TRBV4-1 to TRBJ1-2, with D perhaps TRBD1 (5 bases). The germline gives CDR1 MGHRA, CDR2 YSYEKL. The CDR3 contains 14 residues. V gave up 3 bases and J gave up 1 base, with 9 bases separating them. The CDR3: CASSQGDFNYGYTF. The DNA for the CDR3 is TGCGCCAGCAGCCAGGGGGACTTTAACTATGGCTACACCTTC.

For the CDR3, the DNA is TGTGCCAGCCGAAGTATGGGTCTTATGTGGTACTTC. Its protein is CASRSMGLMWYF. The chain employs TRBV6-5 and TRBJ2-4; D remains unclear. Germline CDR1 reads MNHEY; CDR2 reads SVGAGI. Trimming removed 8 bases from V and 15 bases from J, with 20 bases in between. The CDR3 consists of 12 residues.

This chain joins TRBV3-1 (or the pseudogene TRBV3-2) and TRBJ1-1; D ambiguous. Trimming removed 1 base from V and 0 bases from J, with 9 bases in between. CDR3 length equals 15 residues. Germline loops: CDR1 LGHDT, CDR2 YNNKEL (reference sequence). CDR3 DNA sequence: TGTGCCAGCAGCCAAGCAACCCAACTGAACACTGAAGCTTTCTTT. Protein sequence: CASSQATQLNTEAFF.

V usage is TRBV6-5 and J usage is TRBJ1-2; D uncertain. CDR3 size: 12 residues. Deletions cut 6 bases from V and 7 bases from J, with 12 bases between. Germline values: CDR1 MNHEY, CDR2 SVGAGI. The CDR3 DNA reads as TGTGCCAGCAGCCCGAGGGTGGGTGGCTACACCTTC. It translates to CASSPRVGGYTF.

This chain connects TRBV6-6 to TRBJ2-3, with D uncertain. The V and J ends lost 4 bases and 0 bases respectively, with 8 bases between them. The CDR3 contains 14 residues. The V gene's germline CDR1 is MNHNY and CDR2 SVGAGI (reference sequence). CDR3 DNA: TGTGCCAGCAGTTTTCTTCCTAGCACAGATACGCAGTATTTT. Amino acid sequence: CASSFLPSTDTQYF.

In this sample, this clone turned up a few times. The V call is TRBV27, the J call TRBJ2-7, with D possibly TRBD1 on 6 matching bases. V was pared by 6 bases and J by 1 base, with 7 bases between. There are 12 residues in the CDR3. Germline V gene lookup returns CDR1 MNHEY and CDR2 SMNVEV (reference sequence). The CDR3 loop reads CASRTGSYEQYF. DNA of the CDR3: TGTGCCAGCAGGACAGGATCCTACGAGCAGTACTTC.